This is a list of T cell receptor beta chains from one sample in a study of T-cell reconstitution after alpha-beta-depleted transplantation in children. TCRdb reprocessed the PCR reads with MiXCR, giving one entry per CDR3 protein. The sample lists 300,000 to 400,000 distinct CDR3 sequences, roughly 14% occurring once. The specimen comprised PBMCs, sampled from the stem cell graft. The receptor set was obtained from a human donor who donated a stem cell graft to a child with Fanconi anemia. CDR3s include the opening cysteine and the closing phenylalanine or tryptophan. A D gene is named only where the DNA matches it firmly. The listing skips clone size in some rows; elsewhere it reads once, few, many or a size class.

J: TRBJ2-3; D: NA; V: TRBV2; size: few; CDR3: CASNGQADTQYF; DNA: TGTGCCAGCAATGGTCAGGCAGATACGCAGTATTTT
J: TRBJ2-5; D: NA; V: TRBV5-1; size: NA; CDR3: CASSSTTLRETQYF; DNA: TGCGCCAGCAGCTCAACGACCCTAAGGGAGACCCAGTACTTC
J: TRBJ2-7; D: NA; V: TRBV6-5; size: NA; CDR3: CASSYSMGRYEQYF; DNA: TGTGCCAGCAGCTACTCGATGGGGCGGTACGAGCAGTACTTC
J: TRBJ2-7; D: NA; V: TRBV29-1; size: NA; CDR3: CSVEENTSYEQYF; DNA: TGCAGCGTTGAAGAGAACACCTCCTACGAGCAGTACTTC
J: TRBJ2-7; D: NA; V: TRBV12-3/TRBV12-4; size: NA; CDR3: CASSYDGEQYF; DNA: TGTGCCAGCAGTTACGACGGCGAGCAGTACTTC
J: TRBJ1-1; D: NA; V: TRBV12-3/TRBV12-4; size: many; CDR3: CASSLVGLGGSAFF; DNA: TGTGCCAGCAGTTTAGTAGGGCTTGGGGGATCAGCTTTCTTT
J: TRBJ2-2; D: NA; V: TRBV28; size: many; CDR3: CATLTANTGELFF; DNA: TGTGCCACCCTGACAGCGAACACCGGGGAGCTGTTTTTT
J: TRBJ1-5; D: NA; V: TRBV20-1; size: NA; CDR3: CSARNMFQGRDQPQHF; DNA: TGCAGTGCTAGGAACATGTTTCAGGGGCGGGATCAGCCCCAGCATTTT
J: TRBJ2-1; D: NA; V: TRBV24-1; size: NA; CDR3: CATSDRRDNEQFF; DNA: TGTGCCACCAGTGATAGGCGGGACAATGAGCAGTTCTTC
J: TRBJ1-2; D: NA; V: TRBV25-1; size: once; CDR3: CASSASGQGIGGYTF; DNA: TGTGCCAGCAGTGCCTCAGGCCAGGGGATCGGGGGCTACACCTTC
J: TRBJ1-2; D: NA; V: TRBV20-1; size: NA; CDR3: CSVTGLAPMTYGYTF; DNA: TGCAGTGTAACGGGCTTAGCCCCGATGACCTATGGCTACACCTTC
J: TRBJ2-1; D: TRBD1; V: TRBV9; size: few; CDR3: CASSVVGQSYNEQFF; DNA: TGTGCCAGCAGCGTGGTGGGACAGAGCTACAATGAGCAGTTCTTC
J: TRBJ2-1; D: NA; V: TRBV7-8; size: many; CDR3: CASSRALQYNEQFF; DNA: TGTGCCAGCAGTCGGGCGCTCCAGTACAATGAGCAGTTCTTC
J: TRBJ2-5; D: TRBD1; V: TRBV6-1; size: few; CDR3: CASSNTGGKKTQYF; DNA: TGTGCCAGCAGTAATACAGGGGGCAAAAAGACCCAGTACTTC
J: TRBJ2-7; D: NA; V: TRBV20-1; size: many; CDR3: CSAKVQTGSYEQYF; DNA: TGCAGTGCTAAGGTCCAGACTGGCTCCTACGAGCAGTACTTC